This record concerns one TCR beta chain sequence. Its antigen is currently unknown. The missing conserved phenylalanine or tryptophan at the end of this CDR3 makes a read error likely. This entry is derived from a study of CD8+CD57+ T cells in acquired aplastic anemia. Study-wide background: Sorted CD4+ and CD8+ cells yielded roughly 3.1 ug of DNA on average. Healthy donor sequencing depth: some 10 million CD4+, some 11 million CD8+ reads. Findings and caveats of the study: In CD8+ cells, Simpson's diversity showed no significant difference between patients and controls. Patients and controls shared about 30 CD8+ CDR3 sequences, which appeared highly expressed in patients and within their immunodominant clones.

This CDR3 is 16 amino acids long. Trimming at V came to 5 bases and at J to 4 bases, leaving 13 bases not matched to a gene. Germline assignment: CDR1 MNHEY and CDR2 SVGAGI. It was genomic DNA that served as the template for profiling TCR beta VDJ and CDR3. TCRdb re-analysed the reads in MiXCR, keeping a single row per CDR3 protein. The table shows under 250,000 distinct CDR3 sequences, with 34% occurring only once. This sequence was found in a human donor in good health, serving as a control. This chain connects TRBV6-5 to TRBJ1-2; 7 positions match TRBD1. Sequenced material: sorted CD4+, CD8+, or CD8+CD57+ T cells (not recorded which) from PBMCs. The CDR3 sequence is CASSHGGVTGTYGYTL. The CDR3 region has the DNA TGTGCCAGCAGTCACGGGGGGGTGACAGGGACCTATGGCTACACCCTC.